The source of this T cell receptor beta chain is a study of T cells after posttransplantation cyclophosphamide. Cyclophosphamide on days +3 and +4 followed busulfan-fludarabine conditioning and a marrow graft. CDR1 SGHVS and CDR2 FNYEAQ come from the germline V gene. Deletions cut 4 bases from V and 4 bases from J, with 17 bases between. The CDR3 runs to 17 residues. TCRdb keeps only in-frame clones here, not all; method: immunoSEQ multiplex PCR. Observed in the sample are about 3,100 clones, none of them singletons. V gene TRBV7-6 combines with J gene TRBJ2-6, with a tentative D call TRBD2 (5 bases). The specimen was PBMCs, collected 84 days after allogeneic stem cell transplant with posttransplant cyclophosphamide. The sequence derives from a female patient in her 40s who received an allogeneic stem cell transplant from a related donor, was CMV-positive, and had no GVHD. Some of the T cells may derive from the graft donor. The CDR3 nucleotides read TGTGCCAGCAGCTCTGGACTGGGTTCGGGGGGGGCCAACGTCCTGACTTTC. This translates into CASSSGLGSGGANVLTF.